These T cell receptor beta chains were read from a single sample in a study of CD4+ T cells in melanoma. TCRdb's copy holds only in-frame clones and misses some; the assay was immunoSEQ multiplex PCR. The sample records over 100,000 clones, approximately 90% being singletons. Sequencing was performed on peripheral blood. The origin of the receptors is a human donor with melanoma. Both conserved end residues are part of each CDR3. The D gene is left open where the match is weak. The listing skips clone size in some rows; elsewhere it reads once, few, many or a size class.

>few|TRBJ1-2|15|.|TRBV7-2
TGTGCCAGCAGTCCCGGACTCGAAGCTAACTATGGCTACACCTTC
CASSPGLEANYGYTF
>.|TRBJ2-1|13|.|TRBV10-3
TGTGCCATCAGTGCCCAGGGCTACAATGAGCAGTTCTTC
CAISAQGYNEQFF
>.|TRBJ2-3|16|TRBD2|TRBV4-2
TGTGCCAGCAGCCAGAGACTAGCGGGAGGGGCAGATACGCAGTATTTT
CASSQRLAGGADTQYF
>.|TRBJ2-2|15|TRBD1|TRBV4-1
TGCGCCAGCAGCGCGGGACAGGGGGGGACCGGGGAGCTGTTTTTT
CASSAGQGGTGELFF
>.|TRBJ2-5|16|.|TRBV6-5
TGTGCCAGCAGTTACGGGCGTAGTGGAAGGAGAGAGACCCAGTACTTC
CASSYGRSGRRETQYF
>.|TRBJ1-3|17|.|TRBV6-1
TGTGCCAGCAGTGAAGCGCGATTAGGGACCGCGGGAAACACCATATATTTT
CASSEARLGTAGNTIYF
>.|TRBJ1-1|13|.|TRBV7-3
TGTGCCAGCAGCTTAAACGGTGACACTGAAGCTTTCTTT
CASSLNGDTEAFF
>.|TRBJ2-3|15|TRBD1|TRBV7-3
TGTGCCAGCAGCGTAACAGGGGTCGGGACAGATACGCAGTATTTT
CASSVTGVGTDTQYF
>.|TRBJ1-3|14|.|TRBV4-1
TGCGCCAGCAGGACCCCCGGAAAAGGAAACACCATATATTTT
CASRTPGKGNTIYF
>.|TRBJ2-3|15|.|TRBV27
TGTGCCAGCAGTTATCGGACACGAAGCACAGATACGCAGTATTTT
CASSYRTRSTDTQYF
>.|TRBJ2-3|15|TRBD1|TRBV5-1
TGCGCCAGCAGCGAGACAGGGGGAAGCACAGATACGCAGTATTTT
CASSETGGSTDTQYF
>.|TRBJ2-2|14|.|TRBV5-6
TGTGCCAGCAGCTGGGTACAGGGAACCGGGGAGCTGTTTTTT
CASSWVQGTGELFF
>once|TRBJ2-7|12|.|TRBV7-9
TGTGCCAGCAGCTTAGAGGGGGGCGAGCAGTACTTC
CASSLEGGEQYF
>.|TRBJ1-1|13|.|TRBV6-5
TGTGCCAGCAGCCTACCGGGGTCCGCTGAAGCTTTCTTT
CASSLPGSAEAFF
>.|TRBJ2-7|15|TRBD1|TRBV18
TGTGCCAGCTCACAGCCGGGACAGGGAACCTACGAGCAGTACTTC
CASSQPGQGTYEQYF
>.|TRBJ2-7|14|TRBD1|TRBV19
TGTGCCAGTAGCCGGGACAGGGGCTCCTACGAGCAGTACTTC
CASSRDRGSYEQYF
>.|TRBJ2-5|19|TRBD2|TRBV4-1
TGCGCCAGCAGCCAAGATAGAACCCAAGCGGGAGAGTGGGGGGAGACCCAGTACTTC
CASSQDRTQAGEWGETQYF
>.|TRBJ1-1|12|.|TRBV9
TGTGCCAGCAGTGAAACCGGGATTGAAGCTTTCTTT
CASSETGIEAFF
>.|TRBJ2-1|15|.|TRBV5-6
TGTGCCAGCAGGTATGAGGAAGGCTCCTACAATGAGCAGTTCTTC
CASRYEEGSYNEQFF
>.|TRBJ2-2|18|TRBD1|TRBV5-4
TGTGCCAGCAGCTTGCCGGGACAGGGTAGAATGAACACCGGGGAGCTGTTTTTT
CASSLPGQGRMNTGELFF
>.|TRBJ2-1|15|.|TRBV7-2
TGTGCCAGCAGCTTAGTTTATCCAGGGACGGATGAGCAGTTCTTC
CASSLVYPGTDEQFF
>.|TRBJ2-7|15|.|TRBV6-5
TGTGCCAGCAGTTACGCCGGACACGGAACCTACGAGCAGTACTTC
CASSYAGHGTYEQYF
>.|TRBJ1-1|15|.|TRBV5-6
TGTGCCAGCAGCTTGGGTGACAGGATGAACACTGAAGCTTTCTTT
CASSLGDRMNTEAFF
>.|TRBJ2-7|15|TRBD1|TRBV7-9
TGTGCCAGCAGCTTGCTCCGGGACAGGGTCAACGAGCAGTACTTC
CASSLLRDRVNEQYF
>.|TRBJ2-7|14|.|TRBV6-1
TGTGCCAGCATTCTTACTGGGAAACGCTACGAGCAGTACTTC
CASILTGKRYEQYF
>once|TRBJ1-6|13|.|TRBV2
TGTGCCAGCAGTGAAAACGGTGATTCACCCCTCCACTTT
CASSENGDSPLHF
>.|TRBJ1-1|17|.|TRBV19
TGTGCCAGTAGTCGAGGGCGAGTGGGCCTCGGCGGCACTGAAGCTTTCTTT
CASSRGRVGLGGTEAFF
>few|TRBJ2-5|15|TRBD2|TRBV6-1
TGTGCCAGCAGTGACGGAGCGGGGGGGGTAGAGACCCAGTACTTC
CASSDGAGGVETQYF
>.|TRBJ2-3|17|TRBD2|TRBV7-3
TGTGCCAGCAGCTTAACGGCTAGCGGGGGGGCCCGGGGTACGCAGTATTTT
CASSLTASGGARGTQYF
>.|TRBJ2-5|15|.|TRBV19
TGTGCCAGTAGTATCGGCATGTTGACAGAAGAGACCCAGTACTTC
CASSIGMLTEETQYF
>.|TRBJ2-7|16|TRBD1|TRBV6-5
TGTGCCAGCAGTTTGGTTCTGGGGGACAGCACCTACGAGCAGTACTTC
CASSLVLGDSTYEQYF
>.|TRBJ1-2|15|.|TRBV27
TGTGCCAGCAGTTTGATTGGGGATGGACGAGTTGGCTACACCTTC
CASSLIGDGRVGYTF
>.|TRBJ2-4|14|.|TRBV19
TGTGCCAGTAAGGAGGGACTAGCCAAAAACATTCAGTACTTC
CASKEGLAKNIQYF
>.|TRBJ2-1|12|.|TRBV18
TGTGCCAGCTCACCACAGGGTTTGGGGCAGTTCTTC
CASSPQGLGQFF
>.|TRBJ2-3|16|TRBD2|TRBV5-4
TGTGCCAGCAGCTCCCTACTAGCGGGGGCCGCAGATACGCAGTATTTT
CASSSLLAGAADTQYF
>.|TRBJ1-2|13|.|TRBV7-6
TGTGCCAGCAGCTTAGCTGCTAACTATGGCTACACCTTC
CASSLAANYGYTF
>.|TRBJ2-2|13|.|TRBV7-2
TGTGCCAGCAGCTTAGCACGCTCCGGGGAGCTGTTTTTT
CASSLARSGELFF
>.|TRBJ2-3|15|.|TRBV18
TGTGCCAGCTCACCGCCGGGCAGGAGCACAGATACGCAGTATTTT
CASSPPGRSTDTQYF
>once|TRBJ2-5|15|TRBD2|TRBV27
TGTGCCAGCAGTGCCGCGGGAGGGCCCGGAGAGACCCAGTACTTC
CASSAAGGPGETQYF
>.|TRBJ1-2|15|.|TRBV7-2
TGTGCCAGCAGCTTAGATGTCCGATTGGGCTATGGCTACACCTTC
CASSLDVRLGYGYTF
>.|TRBJ2-7|14|TRBD1|TRBV4-3
TGCGCCAGCAGCCGACCGGGACAGAGCTACGAGCAGTACTTC
CASSRPGQSYEQYF
>.|TRBJ2-1|13|.|TRBV7-3
TGTGCCAGCAGCCTCGGAGTACTCGATGAGCAGTTCTTC
CASSLGVLDEQFF
>.|TRBJ1-2|14|.|TRBV9
TGTGCCAGCAGCGCCCCCCGTCTTGGGGCTGGCTACACCTTC
CASSAPRLGAGYTF
>.|TRBJ2-7|15|.|TRBV10-3
TGTGCCGCCTCCCCGCGGGCAGGCTCTACCTACGAGCAGTACTTC
CAASPRAGSTYEQYF
>.|TRBJ2-7|14|.|TRBV23-1
TGCGCCAGCAGTCAATCCGTGCCCTCCTACGAGCAGTACTTC
CASSQSVPSYEQYF
>.|TRBJ2-2|14|TRBD1|TRBV7-3
TGTGCCAGCAGCCCTCGGGACAGCACCGGGGAGCTGTTTTTT
CASSPRDSTGELFF
>.|TRBJ2-7|13|.|TRBV5-6
TGTGCCAGCAGCTGGGGCCCTCTCTACGAGCAGTACTTC
CASSWGPLYEQYF
>.|TRBJ2-6|15|.|TRBV6-5
TGTGCCAGCAGTTGGAGCCCCTCTGGGGCCAACGTCCTGACTTTC
CASSWSPSGANVLTF
>.|TRBJ2-7|15|TRBD2|TRBV27
TGTGCCAGCAGTCAACTAGCGGGAGGGCCGGGCGAGCAGTACTTC
CASSQLAGGPGEQYF
>once|TRBJ2-3|14|.|TRBV7-9
TGTGCCAGCAGCGACCGGGGGCGAACAGATACGCAGTATTTT
CASSDRGRTDTQYF
>.|TRBJ2-7|15|.|TRBV7-2
TGTGCCAGCAGCTTAGCGGATGCGCAGAGCTACGAGCAGTACTTC
CASSLADAQSYEQYF
>.|TRBJ2-7|12|.|TRBV5-5
TGTGCCAGCAGCTTGTCACAGTACGAGCAGTACTTC
CASSLSQYEQYF
>.|TRBJ1-3|17|.|TRBV4-2
TGTGCCAGCAGCCAAGCCCTCGGGACTGACTCTGGAAACACCATATATTTT
CASSQALGTDSGNTIYF
>.|TRBJ2-5|17|.|TRBV11-2
TGTGCCAGCAGCTTGGGACACCGCCTTCTGTACCAAGAGACCCAGTACTTC
CASSLGHRLLYQETQYF
>.|TRBJ1-2|13|TRBD1|TRBV30
TGTGCCTGGAGCGGGACAGGCGACTATGGCTACACCTTC
CAWSGTGDYGYTF
>.|TRBJ2-2|12|.|TRBV7-3
TGTGCCAGCAGCTTAAAAGCCGGGGAGCTGTTTTTT
CASSLKAGELFF
>.|TRBJ2-5|14|.|TRBV19
TGTGCCAGTAGTGTTCGCCGGGATCAAGAGACCCAGTACTTC
CASSVRRDQETQYF
>.|TRBJ1-1|12|.|TRBV29-1
TGCAGCGTTGAACACAGGAAAACTGAAGCTTTCTTT
CSVEHRKTEAFF
>.|TRBJ1-1|10|.|TRBV20-1
TGCAGTGCTGGAGACGCGCTGGCTTTCTTT
CSAGDALAFF